This TCR beta chain was sequenced for a study of siplizumab effects on memory and regulatory T cells. Some clones are missing from TCRdb's copy, which holds only in-frame ones; the method was immunoSEQ multiplex PCR. The sample contains 9,000 to 13,000 clones, more than 45% of which appear only once. Points on this clone: What it recognizes is unknown.

The authors kept the mixed lymphocyte reaction cells in coculture at 37°C for under 7 days. This CDR3 has 15 residues. Germline-derived CDR1 and CDR2 are SGHRS and YFSETQ. Trimming pared 1 base from V and 3 bases from J, leaving 11 bases between. The chain has TRBV5-1 and TRBJ2-1; D is undetermined. The TCR comes from a human donor in good health; the cells came from an allogeneic mixed lymphocyte reaction. The sequencing sample was made of CFSE-low (dividing) CD4+ T cells sorted from an allogeneic mixed lymphocyte reaction. The CDR3 sequence: CASSLMVRIYNEQFF. As DNA, the CDR3 is TGCGCCAGCAGCTTGATGGTACGGATCTACAATGAGCAGTTCTTC.